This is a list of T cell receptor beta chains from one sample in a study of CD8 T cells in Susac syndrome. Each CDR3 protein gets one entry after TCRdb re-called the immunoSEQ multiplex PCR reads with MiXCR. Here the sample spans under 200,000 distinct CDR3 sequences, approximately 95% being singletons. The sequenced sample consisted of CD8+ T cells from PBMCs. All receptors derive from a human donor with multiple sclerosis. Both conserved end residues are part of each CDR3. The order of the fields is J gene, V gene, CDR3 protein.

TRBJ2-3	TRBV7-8	CASSLPGTSGASTDTQYF
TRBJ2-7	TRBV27	CASSSDRGFSYEQYF
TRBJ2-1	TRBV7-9	CASSSTGDNSYNEQFF
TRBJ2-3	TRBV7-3	CASSVLAVSTDTQYF
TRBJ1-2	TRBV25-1	CASSDWTIDYGYTF
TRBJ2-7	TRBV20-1	CSARDPLAGDSYEQYF
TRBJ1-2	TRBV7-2	CASSRPRQGVGYGYTF
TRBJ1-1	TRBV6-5	CASSYKGRGYVNTEAFF
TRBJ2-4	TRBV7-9	CASSLAGDRGLYLFF
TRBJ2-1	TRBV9	CASSPPSQGDNEQFF
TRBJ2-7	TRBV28	CASSSPRLAVLFEQYF
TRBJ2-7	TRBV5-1	CASSHKPTSGRYEQYF
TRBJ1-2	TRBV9	CASRGASSNYGYTF